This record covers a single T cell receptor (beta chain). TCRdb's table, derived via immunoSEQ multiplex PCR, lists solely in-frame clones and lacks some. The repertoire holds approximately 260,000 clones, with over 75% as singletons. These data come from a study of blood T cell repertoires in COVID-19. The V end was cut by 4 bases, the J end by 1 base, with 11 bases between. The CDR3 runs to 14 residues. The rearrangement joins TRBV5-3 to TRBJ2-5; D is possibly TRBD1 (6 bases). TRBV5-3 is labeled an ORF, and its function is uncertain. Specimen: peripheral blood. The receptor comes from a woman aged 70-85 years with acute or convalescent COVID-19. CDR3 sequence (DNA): TGTGCCAGAAGCCGCAACAGGGTCCAAGAGACCCAGTACTTC. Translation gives CARSRNRVQETQYF.